This T cell receptor (beta chain) is drawn from a study of cytomegalovirus exposure and HLA in healthy donors. Study observations and caveats: Productive rates of about 87% or about 30% were seen for most TCR beta V segments in an earlier analysis.

This clone was seen once. Its antigen is still unknown. This CDR3 spans 16 amino acids. The germline gives CDR1 SQVTM, CDR2 ANQGSEA. V lost 6 bases, J lost 7 bases, and 14 bases stayed unmatched. Primers: 60 Vbeta forward and 13 Jbeta reverse. Repertoires were generated with immunoSEQ multiplex PCR, while TCRdb's copy carries only in-frame clones and drops some. The table records approximately 270,000 clones, approximately 80% of them present only once. Sample: PBMCs. This TCR derives from a girl aged 2-10 years in good health and CMV-seronegative. The J gene is TRBJ2-1, the V gene TRBV29-1, with 11 nucleotides matching TRBD2. The CDR3 loop is CSVQALAGGVYNEQFF. The CDR3 nucleotides read TGCAGCGTCCAAGCCTTAGCGGGGGGGGTTTATAATGAGCAGTTCTTC.